This TCR beta chain came from a study of early T cells in non-severe SARS-CoV-2 infection. Study context: Sequencing was performed on bulk RNA from unsorted whole blood, leaving chains unpaired.

This CDR3 contains 11 residues. V was shortened by 5 bases and J by 12 bases, with 11 bases between the two germline ends. Germline V lookup: CDR1 MNHNY, CDR2 SVGAGI (reference sequence). This clonotype has at least ten counts. The antigen is not known. Unique molecular identifiers were affixed to single, distinct cDNA molecules. TCRdb re-called the 5' RACE reads with MiXCR, one entry per CDR3 protein. Of around 47,000 distinct CDR3 sequences in the sample, 8% to 13% were seen once. Study-wide results and limits: Missing private and CD4 specificities, VDJdb matching favored anti-spike CD8 responses.

Sequenced sample: whole blood. The chain combines TRBV6-6 with TRBJ2-4; D not resolved. This TCR derives from an adult who was a healthcare worker with PCR-confirmed SARS-CoV-2 infection or an uninfected control (not recorded which). CDR3 loop: CASSAGSNQYF. In nucleotides, the CDR3 is TGTGCCAGCAGTGCCGGGTCCAATCAGTACTTC.